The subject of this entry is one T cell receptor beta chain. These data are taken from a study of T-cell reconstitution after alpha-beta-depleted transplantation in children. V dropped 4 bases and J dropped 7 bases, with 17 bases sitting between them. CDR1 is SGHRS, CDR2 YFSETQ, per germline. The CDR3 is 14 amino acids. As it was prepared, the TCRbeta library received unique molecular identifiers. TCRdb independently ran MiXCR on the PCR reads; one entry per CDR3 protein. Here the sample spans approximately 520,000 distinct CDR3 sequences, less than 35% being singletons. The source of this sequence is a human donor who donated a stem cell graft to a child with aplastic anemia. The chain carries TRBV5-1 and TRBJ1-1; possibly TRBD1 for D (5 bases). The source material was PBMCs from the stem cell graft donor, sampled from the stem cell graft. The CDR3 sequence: CASSVRDGGGEAFF. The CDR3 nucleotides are TGCGCCAGCAGCGTACGGGACGGTGGAGGTGAAGCTTTCTTT. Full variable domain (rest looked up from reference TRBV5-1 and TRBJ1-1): KAGVTQTPRYLIKTRGQQVTLSCSPISGHRSVSWYQQTPGQGLQFLFEYFSETQRNKGNFPGRFSGRQFSNSRSEMNVSTLELGDSALYLCASSVRDGGGEAFFGQGTRLTVV.